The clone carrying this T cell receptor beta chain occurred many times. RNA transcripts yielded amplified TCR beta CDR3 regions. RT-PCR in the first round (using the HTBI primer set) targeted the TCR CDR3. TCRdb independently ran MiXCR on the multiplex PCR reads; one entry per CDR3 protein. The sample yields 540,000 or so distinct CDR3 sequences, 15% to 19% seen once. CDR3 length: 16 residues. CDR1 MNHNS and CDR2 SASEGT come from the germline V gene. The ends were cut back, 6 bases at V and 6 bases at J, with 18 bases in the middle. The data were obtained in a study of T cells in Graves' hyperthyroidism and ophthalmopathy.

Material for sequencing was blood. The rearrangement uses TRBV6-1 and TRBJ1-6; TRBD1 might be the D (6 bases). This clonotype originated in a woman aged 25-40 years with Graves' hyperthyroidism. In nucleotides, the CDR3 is TGTGCCAGCAGGTCCGGTGGGGGGCCTGGTAATTCACCCCTCCACTTT. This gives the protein CASRSGGGPGNSPLHF.